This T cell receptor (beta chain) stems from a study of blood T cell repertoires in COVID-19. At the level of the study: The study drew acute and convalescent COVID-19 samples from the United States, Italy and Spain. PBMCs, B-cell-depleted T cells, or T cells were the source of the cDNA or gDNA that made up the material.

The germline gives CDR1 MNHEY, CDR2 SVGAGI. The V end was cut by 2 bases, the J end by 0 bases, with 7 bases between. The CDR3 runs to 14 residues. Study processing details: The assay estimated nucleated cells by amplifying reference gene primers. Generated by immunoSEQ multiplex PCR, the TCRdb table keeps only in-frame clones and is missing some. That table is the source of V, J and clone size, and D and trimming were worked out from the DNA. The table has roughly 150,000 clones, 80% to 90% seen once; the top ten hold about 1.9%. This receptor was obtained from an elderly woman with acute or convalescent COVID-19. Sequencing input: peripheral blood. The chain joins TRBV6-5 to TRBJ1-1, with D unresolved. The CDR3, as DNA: TGTGCCAGCAGTTACGCGTCAATGAACACTGAAGCTTTCTTT. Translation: CASSYASMNTEAFF.